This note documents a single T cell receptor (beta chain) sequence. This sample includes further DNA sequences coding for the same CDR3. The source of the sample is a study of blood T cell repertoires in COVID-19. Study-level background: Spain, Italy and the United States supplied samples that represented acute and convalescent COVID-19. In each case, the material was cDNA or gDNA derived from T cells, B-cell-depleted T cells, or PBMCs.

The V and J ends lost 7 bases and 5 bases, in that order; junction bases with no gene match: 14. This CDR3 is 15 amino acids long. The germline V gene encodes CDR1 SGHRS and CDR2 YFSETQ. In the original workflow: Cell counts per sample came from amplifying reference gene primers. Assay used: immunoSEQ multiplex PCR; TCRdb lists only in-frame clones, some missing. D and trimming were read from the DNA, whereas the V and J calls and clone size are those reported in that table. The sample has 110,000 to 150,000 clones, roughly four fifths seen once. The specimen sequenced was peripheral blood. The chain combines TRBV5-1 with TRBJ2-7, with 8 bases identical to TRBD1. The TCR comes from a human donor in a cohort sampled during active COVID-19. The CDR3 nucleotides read TGCGCCAGCTTCGAGGGAGACAGGGGACTGCACGAGCAGTACTTC. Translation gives CASFEGDRGLHEQYF.